This T cell receptor beta chain derives from a study of T cells expressing NK-cell markers. There are 15 residues in the CDR3. TCRdb re-called the 5' RACE reads and gives one entry per CDR3 protein, without DNA. The listing records about 160,000 distinct CDR3 sequences. The chain uses TRBV12-3 or TRBV12-4 and TRBJ1-1; there is no DNA to check the TCRdb D call of TRBD1. The specimen sequenced was blood T cells: a sorted CD56 or NKG2C T cell subset, CD4+ or CD8+ T cells, or bulk PBMC T cells (not recorded which). This sequence originates from a woman aged 18 to 75 in good health. CDR3 sequence: CASSPGDRAGPEAFF.